A selection of T cell receptor beta chains follows, all from one sample in a study of T cell responses to AZD1222 COVID-19 vaccine. This table comes from immunoSEQ multiplex PCR, and its TCRdb copy is limited to in-frame clones, with some not included. The table shows 150,000 to 200,000 clones, with 85% to 90% occurring only once. This specimen consisted of peripheral blood, obtained on day 0 of AZD1222 vaccination. These receptors were collected from an adult in good health. CDR3s include the opening cysteine and the closing phenylalanine or tryptophan. Clone size appears in some rows only: once, few, many, or a class for an expanded clone.

. | TRBJ1-2 | TRBV7-9 | 12 | CASSSYRQYYTF
once | TRBJ2-5 | TRBV9 | 15 | CASSVDYGPVETQYF
. | TRBJ2-7 | TRBV4-2 | 20 | CASSQAPRSGGASLSYEQYF
. | TRBJ1-5 | TRBV28 | 16 | CASAIPQGASNQPQHF
. | TRBJ1-2 | TRBV30 | 14 | CAWTSQGTYYGYTF
. | TRBJ1-5 | TRBV30 | 13 | CAWSPTGNQPQHF
. | TRBJ1-2 | TRBV28 | 16 | CASSPGHVAENYGYTF
. | TRBJ1-1 | TRBV9 | 15 | CASSLRDRQETQAFF
. | TRBJ2-7 | TRBV3-1/TRBV3-2 | 13 | CASSQGRVHEQYF
. | TRBJ2-7 | TRBV2 | 13 | CASRARGQEAQYF
. | TRBJ1-3 | TRBV6-6 | 13 | CASSRGSGNTIYF
. | TRBJ2-7 | TRBV5-1 | 17 | CASSLGARTGSSYEQYF
. | TRBJ2-7 | TRBV7-4 | 13 | CATPGTGDYEQYF
. | TRBJ1-2 | TRBV28 | 18 | CATDYSLRTAYLGYGYTF
. | TRBJ1-6 | TRBV10-3 | 14 | CAISLGSYNSPLHF
. | TRBJ2-2 | TRBV4-3 | 15 | CASSLRTGNTGELFF
. | TRBJ1-6 | TRBV19 | 15 | CASSTDTGSNSPLHF
. | TRBJ2-5 | TRBV4-2 | 15 | CASSQDQLGQETQYF